This T cell receptor beta chain was documented in a study of blood T cell repertoires in COVID-19. Study as a whole: The samples span acute and convalescent COVID-19 from the United States, Italy and Spain.

Only in-frame clones appear in the TCRdb table, and some are missing; sequencing was by immunoSEQ multiplex PCR. The table has over 200,000 clones, roughly 80% seen once. J was trimmed by 2 bases and V by 5 bases; bases with no gene match: 15. Germline CDR1 reads MNHEY; CDR2 reads SVGEGT. The CDR3 length is 17 residues. The chain employs TRBV6-2 or TRBV6-3 and TRBJ2-7; 7 bases map to TRBD2. This TCR derives from a human donor in a cohort sampled during active COVID-19. Sequenced: peripheral blood. This CDR3 is CASSRFSASGPTYEQYF. The CDR3 nucleotides read TGTGCCAGCAGTAGATTTTCCGCTAGCGGACCCACCTACGAGCAGTACTTC.